A single T cell receptor beta chain is shown here with its context. The data belong to a study of shared clonotypes between healthy human individuals. The data were produced by immunoSEQ multiplex PCR, yet TCRdb's version contains in-frame clones alone and is incomplete. The sample lists millions of clones; more than 80% were seen once. Trimming took 4 bases from V and 6 from J; bases not matched to a gene: 6. This CDR3 contains 14 residues. Germline loops: CDR1 SGHRS, CDR2 YFSETQ. The rearrangement joins TRBV5-1 to TRBJ2-3; TRBD2 agrees at 9 bases. This receptor was taken from a young man in good health. Sequences were obtained from naive CD4+ T cells sorted from blood. Described subset: CD45RA+ positively selected. CDR3 protein: CASSGTGTSDTQYF. Written as DNA, the CDR3 is TGCGCCAGCAGCGGAACCGGGACTAGCGATACGCAGTATTTT.